The 5 T cell receptor beta chains in this list originate from one sample, sequenced in a study of identifying expanded T cells in peripheral blood (dated by TCRdb to between 2018 and 2021). The library was built by means of the immunoSEQ multiplex PCR assay. The clones in this table, taken by TCRdb from immuneACCESS, are in-frame only. Not every clone is retained; where verified, under half of the shortfall comes from an unresolved V gene, and the cause of the rest is unknown. The sample table lists tens of thousands of clones, approximately 90% of them with a count of one. The ten biggest clones cover around 17% of the sample. Sequencing input: blood. The origin of the receptors is a person between 18 and 70 years old in good health.

The J gene is TRBJ1-5, the V gene TRBV5-5; weak D call: TRBD1 (6 bases). The V end lost 7 bases, the J end lost 0 bases, and 23 bases lay between the germline ends. Germline V gene sequence: CDR1 SGHKS, CDR2 YYEKEE (reference sequence). The CDR3 is made up of 18 amino acids. CDR3 sequence: CASPTPGGHSLSNQPQHF. The CDR3 nucleotides are TGTGCCAGCCCCACCCCGGGGGGCCACTCTCTTAGCAATCAGCCCCAGCATTTT.

This clone appeared a single time. The chain employs TRBV2 and TRBJ2-7; possibly TRBD1 for D (5 bases). Germline V gives CDR1 SNHLY, CDR2 FYNNEI. This CDR3 has 12 amino acids. Trimming cost V 5 bases and J 4 bases, with 9 bases left between them. The CDR3 protein is CASSRTPYEQYF. Here the CDR3 DNA reads TGTGCCAGCAGTAGGACACCATACGAGCAGTACTTC.

V and J are TRBV7-9 and TRBJ2-3, with 10 bases fitting TRBD2. V lost 7 bases, J lost 5 bases, and 9 bases stayed unmatched. The CDR3 spans 15 residues. The germline V gene has CDR1 SEHNR and CDR2 FQNEAQ (reference sequence). CDR3 protein: CASISGGAWGDTQYF. In DNA form, the CDR3 reads TGTGCCAGCATCAGCGGGGGGGCATGGGGAGATACGCAGTATTTT.

This clone was found a few times. CDR3 protein: CASSPLGQWGYTF. DNA for the CDR3: TGTGCCAGCAGCCCCCTAGGCCAGTGGGGCTACACCTTC. V is TRBV7-9 and J is TRBJ1-2; no clear D gene. The CDR3 has 13 residues. Trimming shortened V by 5 bases and J by 8 bases, and 15 bases separated the two germline ends. The germline V gene has CDR1 SEHNR and CDR2 FQNEAQ (reference sequence).

CDR3 amino acids: CSVEVWGSNTEAFF. In DNA form, the CDR3 reads TGCAGCGTTGAAGTGTGGGGCAGCAACACTGAAGCTTTCTTT. This sequence joins TRBV29-1 and TRBJ1-1; TRBD1 is a possible D gene (5 bases). V was trimmed by 1 base and J by 2 bases, leaving 11 bases between them. The CDR3 extends over 14 amino acids. In germline, CDR1 is SQVTM, CDR2 ANQGSEA.